The 8 T cell receptor beta chains given below trace back to one sample, sequenced in a study of blood T cell repertoires in COVID-19. TCRdb keeps only in-frame clones here, not all; method: immunoSEQ multiplex PCR. The sample has around 97,000 clones; roughly 79% are singletons. Sequencing input: peripheral blood. The receptors were gathered from a man in his 70s with acute or convalescent COVID-19.

The gene calls are TRBV7-2 and TRBJ1-5; 9 bases match TRBD1. Germline V CDR1 and CDR2: SGHTA, FQGNSA. Trimming took 0 bases from V and 10 from J; bases not matched to a gene: 7. The CDR3 has 15 amino acids. Here the CDR3 DNA reads TGTGCCAGCAGCTTAGCTCAAACAGGGGGCCGTCCCCAGCATTTT. It codes for CASSLAQTGGRPQHF.

The chain is built from TRBV14 and TRBJ2-2; D may be TRBD2 (6 bases). From germline, CDR1 is SGHDN and CDR2 FVKESK. The CDR3 consists of 15 residues. V lost 4 bases to trimming and J lost 5 bases, with 14 bases between them. CDR3 sequence (DNA): TGTGCCAGCAGCCCCCTACGGGCGGGGACCGGGGAGCTGTTTTTT. Its translation is CASSPLRAGTGELFF.

This sequence joins TRBV6-6 and TRBJ1-1; 8 bases fit TRBD1. The length of the CDR3 is 14 residues. J gave up 5 bases and V 6 bases, and 8 bases lay outside the gene matches. CDR1 and CDR2 (germline): MNHNY, SVGAGI (reference sequence). CDR3 nucleotides: TGTGCCAGCAGCCTGGACAGGGTAACAACTGAAGCTTTCTTT. Translating gives CASSLDRVTTEAFF.

The rearrangement joins TRBV11-1 to TRBJ1-4; D perhaps matches TRBD1 (6 bases). The CDR3 spans 16 residues. CDR1 and CDR2 (germline): SGHAT, FQDESV (reference sequence). V lost 5 bases to trimming and J lost 0 bases, with 13 bases between them. CDR3: CASSIGQTTTNEKLFF. Written as DNA, the CDR3 is TGTGCCAGCAGCATCGGACAGACCACAACTAATGAAAAACTGTTTTTT.

The V and J genes are TRBV19 and TRBJ2-1; 12 nucleotides line up with TRBD2. The CDR3 extends over 15 amino acids. The germline CDR1 and CDR2 sequences are LNHDA and SQIVND (reference sequence). V was clipped by 4 bases and J by 7 bases; unmatched bases: 5. CDR3 nucleotide sequence: TGTGCCAGTAGTACGAGGACTAGCGGGAAAAATGAGCAGTTCTTC. This codes for CASSTRTSGKNEQFF.

The chain uses TRBV27 and TRBJ1-2; 7 bases agree with TRBD1. Per the germline V gene, CDR1 is MNHEY and CDR2 is SMNVEV (reference sequence). This CDR3 is 16 amino acids long. The ends lost 3 bases at V and 5 bases at J; junction bases unmatched: 12. The CDR3 protein is CASSFTGQAGEYGYTF. The CDR3 nucleotides are TGTGCCAGCAGTTTTACCGGACAGGCCGGGGAATATGGCTACACCTTC.

This sequence joins TRBV28 and TRBJ1-5; D not resolved. The V gene's germline CDR1 is MDHEN and CDR2 SYDVKM. The length of the CDR3 is 13 residues. Trimming took off 7 bases at V and 9 bases at J, with 16 bases between the two ends. CDR3 protein: CASTSTVPAPQHF. The CDR3 region has the DNA TGTGCCAGCACCTCTACGGTCCCTGCGCCCCAGCATTTT.

As to this clone: The junction does not match germline at one end; this may be a read error. Here the CDR3 reads CASSFVVNTGELFF. In nucleotides, the CDR3 is TGTGCTAGCAGCTTTGTAGTGAACACCGGGGAGCTGTTTTTT. The genes are TRBV7-7 and TRBJ2-2; D remains unclear. Per the germline V gene, CDR1 is SSHAT and CDR2 is FNYEAQ (reference sequence). There are 14 residues in the CDR3.